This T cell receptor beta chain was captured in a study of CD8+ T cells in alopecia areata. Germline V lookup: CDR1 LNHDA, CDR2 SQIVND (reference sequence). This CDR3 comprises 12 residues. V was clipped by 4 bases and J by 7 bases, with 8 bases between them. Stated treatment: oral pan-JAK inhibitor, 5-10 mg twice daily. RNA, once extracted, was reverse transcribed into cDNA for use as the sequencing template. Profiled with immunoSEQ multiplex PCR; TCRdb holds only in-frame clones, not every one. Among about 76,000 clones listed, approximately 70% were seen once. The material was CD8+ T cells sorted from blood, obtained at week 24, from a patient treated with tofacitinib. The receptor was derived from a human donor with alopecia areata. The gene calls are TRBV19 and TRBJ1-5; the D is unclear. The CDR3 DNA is TGTGCCAGTAGTACCCCCCAACAGCCCCAGCATTTT. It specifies CASSTPQQPQHF.